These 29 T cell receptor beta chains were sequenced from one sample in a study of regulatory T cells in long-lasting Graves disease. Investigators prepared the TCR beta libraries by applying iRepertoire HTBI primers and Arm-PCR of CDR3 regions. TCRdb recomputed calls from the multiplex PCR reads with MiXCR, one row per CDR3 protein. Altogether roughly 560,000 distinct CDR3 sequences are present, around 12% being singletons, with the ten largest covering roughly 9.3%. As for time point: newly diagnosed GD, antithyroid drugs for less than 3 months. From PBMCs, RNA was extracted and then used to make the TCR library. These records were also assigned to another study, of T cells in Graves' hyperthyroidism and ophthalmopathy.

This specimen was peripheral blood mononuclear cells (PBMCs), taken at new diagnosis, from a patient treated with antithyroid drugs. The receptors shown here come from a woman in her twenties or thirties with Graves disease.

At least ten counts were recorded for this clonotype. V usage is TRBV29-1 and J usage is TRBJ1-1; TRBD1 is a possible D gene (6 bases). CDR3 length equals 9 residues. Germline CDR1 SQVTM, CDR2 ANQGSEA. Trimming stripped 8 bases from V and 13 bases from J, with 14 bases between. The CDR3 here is CSCDRWGFF. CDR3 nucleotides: TGCAGCTGTGACAGGTGGGGTTTCTTT.

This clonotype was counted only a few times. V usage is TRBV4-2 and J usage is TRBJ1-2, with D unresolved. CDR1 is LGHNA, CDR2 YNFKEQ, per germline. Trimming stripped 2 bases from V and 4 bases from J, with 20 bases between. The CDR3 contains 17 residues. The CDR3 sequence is CASSQKGSIGVFYGYTF. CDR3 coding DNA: TGTGCCAGCAGCCAAAAAGGGTCTATAGGCGTATTCTATGGCTACACCTTC.

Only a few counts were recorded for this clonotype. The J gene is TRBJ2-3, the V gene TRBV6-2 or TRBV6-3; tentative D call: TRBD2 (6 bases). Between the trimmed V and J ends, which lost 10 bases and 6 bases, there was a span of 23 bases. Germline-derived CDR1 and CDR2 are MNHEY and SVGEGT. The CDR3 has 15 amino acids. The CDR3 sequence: CATSPTSSGFDTQYF. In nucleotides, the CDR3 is TGTGCCACCTCACCTACTAGTAGCGGTTTTGATACGCAGTATTTT.

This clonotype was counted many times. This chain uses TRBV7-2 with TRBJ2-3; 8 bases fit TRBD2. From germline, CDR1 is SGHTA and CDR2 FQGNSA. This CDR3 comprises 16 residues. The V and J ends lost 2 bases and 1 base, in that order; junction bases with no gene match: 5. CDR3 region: CASSLKLRGGTDTQYF. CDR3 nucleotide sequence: TGTGCCAGCAGCTTAAAGTTGCGGGGGGGCACAGATACGCAGTATTTT.

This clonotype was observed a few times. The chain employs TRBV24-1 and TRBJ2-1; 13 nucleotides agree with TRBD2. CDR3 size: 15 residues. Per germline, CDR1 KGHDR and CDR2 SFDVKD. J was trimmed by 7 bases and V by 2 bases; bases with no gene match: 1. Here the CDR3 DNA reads TGTGCCACCAGTGATTCGACTAGCGGGAGGAATGAGCAGTTCTTC. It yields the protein CATSDSTSGRNEQFF.

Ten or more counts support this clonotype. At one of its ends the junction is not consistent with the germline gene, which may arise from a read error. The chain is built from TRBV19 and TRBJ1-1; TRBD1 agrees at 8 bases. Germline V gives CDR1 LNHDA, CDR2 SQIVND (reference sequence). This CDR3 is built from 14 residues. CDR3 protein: CATMTGVGNAEAFF. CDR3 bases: TGTGCCACTATGACAGGGGTCGGGAACGCTGAAGCTTTCTTT.

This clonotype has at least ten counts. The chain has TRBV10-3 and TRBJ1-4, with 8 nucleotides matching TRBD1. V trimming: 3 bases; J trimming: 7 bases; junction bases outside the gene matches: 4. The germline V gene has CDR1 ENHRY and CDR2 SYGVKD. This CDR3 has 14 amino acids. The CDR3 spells CAISDGTGTEKLFF. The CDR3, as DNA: TGTGCCATCAGTGATGGGACAGGAACTGAAAAACTGTTTTTT.

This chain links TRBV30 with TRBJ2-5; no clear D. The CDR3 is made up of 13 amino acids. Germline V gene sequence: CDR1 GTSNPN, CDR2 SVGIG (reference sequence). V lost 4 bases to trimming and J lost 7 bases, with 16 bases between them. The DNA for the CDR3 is TGTGCCTGGACCCCGGTATTGTGGGGGACCCAGTACTTC. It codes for CAWTPVLWGTQYF. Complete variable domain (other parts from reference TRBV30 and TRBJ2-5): SQTIHQWPATLVQPVGSPLSLECTVEGTSNPNLYWYRQAAGRGLQLLFYSVGIGQISSEVPQNLSASRPQDRQFILSSKKLLLSDSGFYLCAWTPVLWGTQYFGPGTRLLVL.

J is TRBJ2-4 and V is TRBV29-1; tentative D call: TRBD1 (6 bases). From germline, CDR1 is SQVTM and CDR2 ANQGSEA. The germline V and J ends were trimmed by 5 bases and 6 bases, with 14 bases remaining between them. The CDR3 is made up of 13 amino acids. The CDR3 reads CSVWGQGRNIQYF. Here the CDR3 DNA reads TGCAGCGTTTGGGGGCAGGGGCGAAACATTCAGTACTTC.

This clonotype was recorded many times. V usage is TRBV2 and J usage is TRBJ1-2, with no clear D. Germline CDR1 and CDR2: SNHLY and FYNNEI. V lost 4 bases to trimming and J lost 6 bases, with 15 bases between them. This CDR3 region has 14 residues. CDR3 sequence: CASSVLGELDGYTF. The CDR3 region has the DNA TGTGCCAGCAGTGTGCTCGGAGAATTGGATGGCTACACCTTC.

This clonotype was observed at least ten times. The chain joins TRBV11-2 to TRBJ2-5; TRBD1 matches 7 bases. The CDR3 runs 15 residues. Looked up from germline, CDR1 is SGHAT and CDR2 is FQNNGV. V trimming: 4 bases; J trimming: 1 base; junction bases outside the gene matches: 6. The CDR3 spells CASSSNRGLQETQYF. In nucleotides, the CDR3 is TGTGCCAGCAGCTCCAACAGGGGTCTCCAAGAGACCCAGTACTTC.

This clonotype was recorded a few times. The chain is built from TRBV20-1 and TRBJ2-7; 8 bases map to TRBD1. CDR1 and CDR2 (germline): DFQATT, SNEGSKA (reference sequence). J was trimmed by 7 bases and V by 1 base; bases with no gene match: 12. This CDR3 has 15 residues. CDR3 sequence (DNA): TGCAGTGCTAGAGTCAGAGGGACAGGAGCTTCGGAGCAGTACTTC. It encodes CSARVRGTGASEQYF.

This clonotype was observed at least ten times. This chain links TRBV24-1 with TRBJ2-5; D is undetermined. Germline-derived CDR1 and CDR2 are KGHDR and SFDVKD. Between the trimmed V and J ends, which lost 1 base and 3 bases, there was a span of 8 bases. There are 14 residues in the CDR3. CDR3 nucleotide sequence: TGTGCCACCAGTGATTTAAGCGTAGAAGAGACCCAGTACTTC. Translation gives CATSDLSVEETQYF.

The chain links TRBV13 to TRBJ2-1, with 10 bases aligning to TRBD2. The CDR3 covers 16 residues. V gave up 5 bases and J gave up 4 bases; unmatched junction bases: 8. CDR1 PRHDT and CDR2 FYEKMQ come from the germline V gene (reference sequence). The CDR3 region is CASSTSSGSMYNEQFF. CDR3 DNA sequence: TGTGCCAGCAGCACGTCTAGCGGGAGCATGTACAATGAGCAGTTCTTC.

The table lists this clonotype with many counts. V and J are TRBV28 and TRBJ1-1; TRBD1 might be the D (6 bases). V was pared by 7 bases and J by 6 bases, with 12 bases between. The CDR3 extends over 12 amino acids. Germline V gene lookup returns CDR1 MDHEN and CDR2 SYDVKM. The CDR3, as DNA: TGTGCCAGCAAGGACAGAACCTCTGAAGCTTTCTTT. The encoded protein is CASKDRTSEAFF.

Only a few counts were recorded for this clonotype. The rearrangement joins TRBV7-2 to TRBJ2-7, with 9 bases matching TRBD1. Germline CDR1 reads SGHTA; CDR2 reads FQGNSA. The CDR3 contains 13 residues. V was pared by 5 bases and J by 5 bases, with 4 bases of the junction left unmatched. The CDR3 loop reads CASSRGQGHEQYF. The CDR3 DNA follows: TGTGCCAGCAGCCGGGGACAGGGTCACGAGCAGTACTTC.

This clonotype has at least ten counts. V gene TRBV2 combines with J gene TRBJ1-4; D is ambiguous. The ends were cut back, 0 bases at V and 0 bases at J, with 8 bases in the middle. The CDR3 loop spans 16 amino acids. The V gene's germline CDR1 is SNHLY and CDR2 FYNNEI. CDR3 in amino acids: CASSEAWGATNEKLFF. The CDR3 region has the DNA TGTGCCAGCAGTGAAGCATGGGGTGCAACTAATGAAAAACTGTTTTTT.

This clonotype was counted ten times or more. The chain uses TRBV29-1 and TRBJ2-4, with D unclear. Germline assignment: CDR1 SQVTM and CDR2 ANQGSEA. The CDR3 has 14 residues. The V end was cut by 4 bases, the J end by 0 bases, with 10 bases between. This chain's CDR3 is CSVGVVGAKNIQYF. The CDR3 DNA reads TGCAGCGTTGGGGTGGTCGGAGCCAAAAACATTCAGTACTTC.

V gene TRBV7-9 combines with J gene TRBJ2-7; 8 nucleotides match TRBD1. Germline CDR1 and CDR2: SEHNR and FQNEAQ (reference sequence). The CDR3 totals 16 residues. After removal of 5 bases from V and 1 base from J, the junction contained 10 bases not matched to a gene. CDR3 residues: CASSRAPGQGSYEQYF. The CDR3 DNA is TGTGCCAGCAGCCGAGCCCCAGGACAGGGATCCTACGAGCAGTACTTC.

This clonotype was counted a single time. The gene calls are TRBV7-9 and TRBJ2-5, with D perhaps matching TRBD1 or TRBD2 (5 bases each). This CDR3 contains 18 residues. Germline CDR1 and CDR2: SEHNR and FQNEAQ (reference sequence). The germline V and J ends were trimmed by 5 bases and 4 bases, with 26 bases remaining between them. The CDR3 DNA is TGTGCCAGCAGCGTTAGTGGGCGGGTACGGGACCCTGGAGAGACCCAGTACTTC. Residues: CASSVSGRVRDPGETQYF.

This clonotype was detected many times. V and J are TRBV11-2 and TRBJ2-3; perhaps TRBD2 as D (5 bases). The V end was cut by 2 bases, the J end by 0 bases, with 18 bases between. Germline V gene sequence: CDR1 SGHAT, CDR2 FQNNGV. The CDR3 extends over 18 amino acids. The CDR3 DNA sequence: TGTGCCAGCAGCTTAAGGGCGGCGCGGAGGATGAGCACAGATACGCAGTATTTT. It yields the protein CASSLRAARRMSTDTQYF.

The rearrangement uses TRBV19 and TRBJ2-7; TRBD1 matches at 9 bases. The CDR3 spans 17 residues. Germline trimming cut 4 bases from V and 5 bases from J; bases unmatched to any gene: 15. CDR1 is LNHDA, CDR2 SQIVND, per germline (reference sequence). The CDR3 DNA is TGTGCCAGTAGTACAAAAACAGGGACAGGGTTAATCGACGAGCAGTACTTC. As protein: CASSTKTGTGLIDEQYF.

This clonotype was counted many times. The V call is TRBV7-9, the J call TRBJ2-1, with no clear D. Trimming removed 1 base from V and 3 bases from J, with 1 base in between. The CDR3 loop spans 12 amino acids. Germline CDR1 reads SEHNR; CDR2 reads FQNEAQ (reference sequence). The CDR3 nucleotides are TGTGCCAGCAGCTTAGGCTACAATGAGCAGTTCTTC. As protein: CASSLGYNEQFF.

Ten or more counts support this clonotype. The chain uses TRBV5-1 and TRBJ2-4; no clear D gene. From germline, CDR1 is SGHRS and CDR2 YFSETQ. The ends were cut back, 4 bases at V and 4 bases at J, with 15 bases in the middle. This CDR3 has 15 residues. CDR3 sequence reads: CASSPTTGPKNIQYF. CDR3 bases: TGCGCCAGCAGCCCAACAACGGGTCCTAAAAACATTCAGTACTTC.

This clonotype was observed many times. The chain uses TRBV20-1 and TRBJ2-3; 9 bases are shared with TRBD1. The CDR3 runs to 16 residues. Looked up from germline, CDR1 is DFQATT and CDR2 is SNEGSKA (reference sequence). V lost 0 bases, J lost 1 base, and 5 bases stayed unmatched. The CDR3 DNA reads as TGCAGTGCTAGAGATGGACAGGGGACCGGCACAGATACGCAGTATTTT. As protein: CSARDGQGTGTDTQYF.

The CDR3 here is CSAKTGTNTGELFF. The CDR3 DNA follows: TGCAGTGCTAAGACAGGGACGAACACCGGGGAGCTGTTTTTT. The rearrangement joins TRBV20-1 to TRBJ2-2; 7 bases agree with TRBD1. The CDR3 is 14 amino acids. The V segment lost 4 bases and the J segment 0 bases; nucleotides outside the gene matches: 2. The germline V gene encodes CDR1 DFQATT and CDR2 SNEGSKA (reference sequence).

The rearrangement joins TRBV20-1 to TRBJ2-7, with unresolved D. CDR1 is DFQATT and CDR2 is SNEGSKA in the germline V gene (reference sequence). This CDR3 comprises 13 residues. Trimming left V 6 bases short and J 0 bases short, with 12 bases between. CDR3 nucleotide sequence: TGCAGTGCGAGTAATCCAGCCTCCTACGAGCAGTACTTC. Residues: CSASNPASYEQYF.

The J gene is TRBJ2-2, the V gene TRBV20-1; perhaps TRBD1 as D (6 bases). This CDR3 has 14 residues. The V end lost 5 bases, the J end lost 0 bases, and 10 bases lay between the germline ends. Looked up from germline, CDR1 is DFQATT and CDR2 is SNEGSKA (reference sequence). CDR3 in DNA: TGCAGTGCTGGGACAAACGCGAACACCGGGGAGCTGTTTTTT. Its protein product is CSAGTNANTGELFF.

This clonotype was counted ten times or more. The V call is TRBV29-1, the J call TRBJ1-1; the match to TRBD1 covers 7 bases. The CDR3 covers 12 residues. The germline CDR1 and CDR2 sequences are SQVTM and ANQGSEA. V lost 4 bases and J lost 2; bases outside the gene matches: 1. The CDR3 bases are TGCAGCGTTGGACAGGGTAACACTGAAGCTTTCTTT. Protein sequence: CSVGQGNTEAFF. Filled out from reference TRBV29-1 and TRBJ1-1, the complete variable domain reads SAVISQKPSRDICQRGTSLTIQCQVDSQVTMMFWYRQQPGQSLTLIATANQGSEATYESGFVIDKFPISRPNLTFSTLTVSNMSPEDSSIYLCSVGQGNTEAFFGQGTRLTVV.